This T cell receptor beta chain was documented in a study of beta chain features in type 1 diabetes. General study findings and limits: Any HLA effect on TCRB rearrangement was left unresolved by small sub-analyses. Shorter TCRB CDR3s, moderately but significantly so, were found in Type 1 diabetes patients in all four CD4+ subsets.

Germline-derived CDR1 and CDR2 are MNHEY and SMNVEV (reference sequence). The CDR3 extends over 15 amino acids. Losses at the gene ends were 4 bases for V and 3 bases for J; bases not matched to a gene: 4. What was sequenced were expressed TCRB transcripts, since all of the isolated RNA had been reverse transcribed. Profiling relied on immunoSEQ multiplex PCR, and the TCRdb table lists in-frame clones only, not all of them. Found here are 250,000 to 300,000 clones, more than 13% of them singletons; the top ten hold under 0.02%. About this clone: Antigen: not known.

The rearrangement joins TRBV27 to TRBJ2-3; the match to TRBD2 covers 10 bases. This receptor was obtained from a man in his thirties or forties with type 1 diabetes. Sequencing was performed on naive CD4+ T cells from blood. CDR3 region: CASSSWTSGTDTQYF. CDR3 nucleotide sequence: TGTGCCAGCAGTTCTTGGACTAGCGGAACAGATACGCAGTATTTT.